What follows are 5 T cell receptor beta chains derived from one specimen sequenced in a study of tumor and adjacent non-tumor tissue in lung cancer. The library came from three nested PCR rounds adapted from ARM-PCR protocols. TCRdb called the multiplex PCR reads again in MiXCR, with one record for every CDR3 protein. The data hold 91,000 or so distinct CDR3 sequences, with about 72% observed a single time. No cell sorting was done before RNA was extracted from the tissue. The specimen sequenced was lung tumor tissue. The receptors come from a man aged 55 to 70 with non-small cell lung cancer.

Remarks on this clonotype: This clone may be a read error of a much larger clone one base away. The genes are TRBV20-1 and TRBJ2-5; D may be TRBD2 (5 bases). Trimming pared 7 bases from V and 5 bases from J, leaving 11 bases between. Per germline, CDR1 DFQATT and CDR2 SNEGSKA (reference sequence). The CDR3 covers 11 residues. The CDR3 reads CSGLWRETQYF. CDR3 nucleotides: TGCAGTGGCCTGTGGAGGGAGACCCAGTACTTC.

This clonotype was counted a few times. The chain uses TRBV7-9 and TRBJ1-2; the D gene is possibly TRBD1 (6 bases). This CDR3 is built from 12 residues. Trimming left V 5 bases short and J 8 bases short, with 12 bases between. Germline CDR1 is SEHNR and CDR2 is FQNEAQ (reference sequence). CDR3 in DNA: TGTGCCAGCAGCCCGGCAGGGGACGGCTACACCTTC. Amino acid sequence: CASSPAGDGYTF.

As for this clonotype: A much bigger clone sits one base away, suggesting this may be a read error. The V call is TRBV5-4, the J call TRBJ2-5; 8 bases are shared with TRBD1. V lost 7 bases, J lost 5 bases, and 13 bases stayed unmatched. The CDR3 length is 15 residues. Germline V lookup: CDR1 SGHNT, CDR2 YYREEE (reference sequence). CDR3 protein: CASGPDANRGETQYF. In DNA form, the CDR3 reads TGTGCCAGCGGCCCGGACGCCAACAGGGGGGAGACCCAGTACTTC.

This clonotype was detected ten times or more. The chain employs TRBV12-3 or TRBV12-4 and TRBJ2-3; TRBD2 matches 7 bases. The junction had 3 bases not matched to a gene; V was cut back by 3 bases and J by 0 bases. This CDR3 has 15 residues. The CDR3, as DNA: TGTGCCAGCAGTTTTTCCGGGGGGAGCACAGATACGCAGTATTTT. Protein sequence: CASSFSGGSTDTQYF.

CDR3: CASSVIGGDRGWEIQPQHF. As DNA, the CDR3 is TGTGCCAGCAGCGTGATCGGGGGGGACAGGGGTTGGGAAATTCAGCCCCAGCATTTT. The V and J genes are TRBV7-8 and TRBJ1-5, with TRBD1 matching 10 bases. This CDR3 region has 19 residues. Trimming took 5 bases from V and 6 from J; bases not matched to a gene: 19. Germline CDR1 is SGHVS and CDR2 is FQNEAQ.